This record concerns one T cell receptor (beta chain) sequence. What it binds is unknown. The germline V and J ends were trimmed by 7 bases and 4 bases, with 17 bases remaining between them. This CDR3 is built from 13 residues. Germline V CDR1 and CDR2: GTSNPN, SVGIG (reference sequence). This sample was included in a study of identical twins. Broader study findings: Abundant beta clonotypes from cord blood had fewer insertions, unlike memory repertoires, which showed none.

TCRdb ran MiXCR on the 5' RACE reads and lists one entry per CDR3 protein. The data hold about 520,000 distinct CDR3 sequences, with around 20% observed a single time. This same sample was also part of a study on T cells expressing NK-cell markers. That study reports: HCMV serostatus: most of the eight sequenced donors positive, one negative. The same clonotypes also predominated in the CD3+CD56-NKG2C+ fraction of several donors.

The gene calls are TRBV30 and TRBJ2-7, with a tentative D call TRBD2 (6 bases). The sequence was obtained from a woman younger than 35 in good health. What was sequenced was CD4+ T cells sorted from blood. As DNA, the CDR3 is TGTGCCTATACCGGACGGAGGGGATACGAGCAGTACTTC. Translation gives CAYTGRRGYEQYF.